A selection of T cell receptor beta chains follows, all from one sample in a study of shared clonotypes between healthy human individuals. Only in-frame clones appear in the TCRdb table, and some are missing; sequencing was by immunoSEQ multiplex PCR. The profile shows about 1 million clones, about 76% of them singletons. Sequencing used memory CD4+ T cells sorted from blood. The receptors come from a young man in good health. The CDR3 runs from the conserved cysteine through the conserved F or W. The D gene is left open where the match is weak. Rows give clone size only sometimes, using once, few, many, or a class for an expanded clone.

TRBJ1-2 TRBV30 . . CAWNRDSNYGYTF TGTGCCTGGAACCGCGACTCTAACTATGGCTACACCTTC
TRBJ2-2 TRBV7-9 . . CASREGSAGELFF TGTGCCAGCAGAGAGGGGTCGGCCGGGGAGCTGTTTTTT
TRBJ1-2 TRBV7-9 . . CASSPGGGGYGYTF TGTGCCAGCAGCCCAGGAGGCGGAGGCTATGGCTACACCTTC
TRBJ1-6 TRBV18 . . CASSAAFQNSPLHF TGTGCCAGCTCAGCAGCGTTTCAAAATTCACCCCTCCACTTT
TRBJ1-2 TRBV30 few . CAWSPGAGYGYTF TGTGCCTGGAGTCCTGGGGCTGGATATGGCTACACCTTC
TRBJ2-7 TRBV29-1 . TRBD2 CSVEVPPGTSGYTPYEQYF TGCAGCGTTGAAGTCCCACCGGGGACTAGCGGGTACACTCCCTACGAGCAGTACTTC
TRBJ1-1 TRBV7-9 few . CASRFGGSTEAFF TGTGCCAGCAGATTTGGGGGGTCCACTGAAGCTTTCTTT
TRBJ1-1 TRBV19 once . CASGWRRDTEAFF TGTGCCAGTGGGTGGAGACGGGACACTGAAGCTTTCTTT
TRBJ1-5 TRBV28 . TRBD1 CASRGQGQNQPQHF TGTGCCAGCAGAGGACAGGGGCAAAATCAGCCCCAGCATTTT
TRBJ2-2 TRBV7-2 . . CASSKTENTGELFF TGTGCCAGCAGTAAGACTGAGAACACCGGGGAGCTGTTTTTT
TRBJ2-2 TRBV7-2 . . CASSSARDTFFANTGELFF TGTGCCAGCAGCTCGGCCCGGGACACTTTTTTCGCGAACACCGGGGAGCTGTTTTTT
TRBJ2-3 TRBV9 . . CASSASTFLAATDTQYF TGTGCCAGCAGCGCCTCCACCTTTTTAGCGGCCACAGATACGCAGTATTTT
TRBJ2-7 TRBV11-3 . . CASSLHLIPHAYEQYF TGTGCCAGCAGCTTGCATCTCATCCCCCATGCCTACGAGCAGTACTTC
TRBJ2-1 TRBV7-2 . TRBD2 CASSHPSGRGRNEQFF TGTGCCAGCAGCCATCCTAGCGGGAGAGGGAGGAATGAGCAGTTCTTC
TRBJ2-5 TRBV19 . TRBD1 CASSFDRDSTQYF TGTGCCAGTAGTTTCGACAGGGATTCGACCCAGTACTTC
TRBJ2-5 TRBV10-1 . . CASSYGGKETQYF TGCGCCAGCAGTTATGGGGGCAAAGAGACCCAGTACTTC
TRBJ2-7 TRBV19 few TRBD1 CASSLGTGSSYEQYF TGTGCCAGTAGTCTAGGGACAGGGAGCTCCTACGAGCAGTACTTC
TRBJ2-1 TRBV11-2 many . CASSFREGTYNEQFF TGTGCCAGCAGCTTCAGAGAGGGTACCTACAATGAGCAGTTCTTC
TRBJ2-3 TRBV6-1 . . CATLDRGRNTDTQYF TGTGCCACCCTCGATCGAGGGCGCAACACAGATACGCAGTATTTT
TRBJ2-1 TRBV11-2 once . CASGGTIYNEQFF TGTGCCAGCGGAGGGACAATTTACAATGAGCAGTTCTTC
TRBJ1-5 TRBV2 many . CASRATDSNQPQHF TGTGCCAGCAGAGCGACAGATAGCAATCAGCCCCAGCATTTT
TRBJ1-1 TRBV7-6 many . CASSLRVGDTEAFF TGTGCCAGCAGCTTAAGGGTTGGGGACACTGAAGCTTTCTTT
TRBJ2-1 TRBV7-2 . . CASRTEPFGLEQFF TGTGCCAGCAGAACGGAGCCCTTTGGCCTAGAGCAGTTCTTC
TRBJ2-2 TRBV30 . . CAWGTDRLTGELFF TGTGCCTGGGGAACGGACAGACTCACCGGGGAGCTGTTTTTT
TRBJ2-1 TRBV9 once TRBD1 CASSPKRDRWSRAEQFF TGTGCCAGCAGCCCTAAGAGGGACAGGTGGTCCAGGGCTGAGCAGTTCTTC
TRBJ1-6 TRBV5-1 . . CASSLEGVYNSPLHF TGCGCCAGCAGCTTGGAGGGCGTGTATAATTCACCCCTCCACTTT
TRBJ1-6 TRBV2 . TRBD1 CASSLDRGKPISPLHF TGTGCCAGCAGTTTAGACAGGGGGAAGCCGATTTCACCCCTCCACTTT
TRBJ2-7 TRBV29-1 . TRBD2 CSARASLTSVEQYF TGCAGCGCTCGCGCCTCCCTAACTAGCGTCGAGCAGTACTTC
TRBJ2-7 TRBV5-5 . . CASSQRTEAYEQYF TGTGCCAGCAGCCAGCGGACGGAAGCCTACGAGCAGTACTTC
TRBJ2-1 TRBV30 . TRBD2 CAWSVKAGGLSYNEQFF TGTGCCTGGAGTGTCAAAGCGGGAGGGCTTTCCTACAATGAGCAGTTCTTC
TRBJ2-2 TRBV5-1 . . CASSLGQFTGELFF TGCGCCAGCAGCTTGGGGCAGTTTACCGGGGAGCTGTTTTTT
TRBJ1-5 TRBV7-2 . . CASSFSPGLHQPQHF TGTGCCAGCAGCTTTTCCCCAGGACTACATCAGCCCCAGCATTTT
TRBJ2-3 TRBV2 . TRBD1 CASSLGVGQGTDTQYF TGTGCCAGCAGTCTGGGGGTGGGACAGGGAACAGATACGCAGTATTTT
TRBJ2-2 TRBV5-1 . TRBD2 CASRSETSGGNTGELFF TGCGCCAGCAGATCCGAGACTAGCGGGGGGAACACCGGGGAGCTGTTTTTT
TRBJ2-7 TRBV6-1 . TRBD1 CASTVTGGNEQYF TGTGCCAGCACCGTGACAGGGGGCAACGAGCAGTACTTC
TRBJ2-7 TRBV6-5 . . CASSSLDKYEQYF TGTGCCAGCAGTTCCTTGGACAAGTACGAGCAGTACTTC
TRBJ2-1 TRBV11-3 . TRBD1 CASSSGQGAASYNEQFF TGTGCCAGCAGCTCCGGACAGGGGGCCGCATCCTACAATGAGCAGTTCTTC
TRBJ1-4 TRBV18 . . CASSPDKNEKLFF TGTGCCAGCTCACCCGACAAGAATGAAAAACTGTTTTTT
TRBJ2-6 TRBV6-1 . . CASSVSTSGANVLTF TGTGCCAGCAGTGTCTCAACTTCTGGGGCCAACGTCCTGACTTTC
TRBJ1-2 TRBV4-1 few . CASSDEGSGRYGYTF TGCGCCAGCAGCGACGAGGGATCAGGGCGCTATGGCTACACCTTC
TRBJ2-2 TRBV30 . TRBD2 CAWTSGGGTGELFF TGTGCCTGGACTAGCGGGGGGGGCACCGGGGAGCTGTTTTTT
TRBJ1-1 TRBV2 . . CASTRLGQVNTEAFF TGTGCCAGCACTAGGCTAGGTCAGGTCAACACTGAAGCTTTCTTT
TRBJ1-2 TRBV6-6 . . CASSPGPDYGYTF TGTGCCAGCAGCCCTGGGCCTGACTATGGCTACACCTTC
TRBJ2-4 TRBV5-1 . . CASSPGPKNIQYF TGCGCCAGCAGTCCGGGACCAAAAAACATTCAGTACTTC
TRBJ2-7 TRBV30 . . CAWTKDLYEQYF TGTGCCTGGACAAAGGACCTCTACGAGCAGTACTTC
TRBJ1-2 TRBV5-5 few TRBD1 CASSPEGALGGYTF TGTGCCAGCAGCCCGGAGGGGGCCCTCGGCGGCTACACCTTC
TRBJ1-2 TRBV6-5 . . CATFDNNYGYTF TGTGCCACGTTCGACAACAACTATGGCTACACCTTC
TRBJ2-3 TRBV6-1 few . CASSEGPGSTQYF TGTGCCAGCAGTGAAGGCCCAGGGTCGACGCAGTATTTT
TRBJ1-1 TRBV5-5 . . CASSFQRDTEAFF TGTGCCAGCAGCTTTCAAAGAGACACTGAAGCTTTCTTT
TRBJ1-1 TRBV7-9 . . CASSFGKNTEAFF TGTGCCAGCAGCTTCGGTAAGAACACTGAAGCTTTCTTT
TRBJ1-6 TRBV5-1 few . CASSLAPPGNSNSPLHF TGCGCCAGCAGCTTGGCCCCCCCGGGGAATTCCAATTCACCCCTCCACTTT
TRBJ2-1 TRBV2 . . CASRQVRFPDEQFF TGTGCCAGTCGACAGGTTCGGTTCCCCGATGAGCAGTTCTTC
TRBJ2-3 TRBV18 . TRBD1 CASSGGQGATDTQYF TGTGCCAGCTCAGGCGGACAGGGGGCCACAGATACGCAGTATTTT
TRBJ2-3 TRBV6-1 . . CASSDSGQGPRDTQYF TGTGCCAGCAGTGACAGTGGGCAGGGGCCGAGGGATACGCAGTATTTT
TRBJ1-2 TRBV7-9 many . CASSREDYGYTF TGTGCCAGCAGCCGAGAAGACTATGGCTACACCTTC
TRBJ2-3 TRBV9 . . CASSTLGGATDTQYF TGTGCCAGCAGCACATTAGGGGGGGCCACAGATACGCAGTATTTT
TRBJ2-1 TRBV11-2 many TRBD2 CASSAGTSDVLTFF TGTGCCAGCAGCGCCGGGACTAGCGACGTTTTAACGTTCTTC